Listed here are 31 T cell receptor beta chains from one sample, sequenced in a study of blood T cell repertoires in COVID-19. TCRdb's copy holds only in-frame clones and misses some; the assay was immunoSEQ multiplex PCR. This table holds tens of thousands of clones, 75% to 85% found once. Specimen: peripheral blood. These receptors all stem from a woman in her 70s with acute or convalescent COVID-19.

This clone was counted once. The chain couples TRBV11-1 to TRBJ2-1; TRBD2 agrees at 8 bases. From germline, CDR1 is SGHAT and CDR2 FQDESV (reference sequence). The CDR3 runs to 16 residues. V was clipped by 4 bases and J by 0 bases; unmatched bases: 5. The chain's CDR3 is CASSYSGASSYNEQFF. DNA for the CDR3: TGTGCCAGCAGCTATAGCGGGGCTAGCTCCTACAATGAGCAGTTCTTC. Full variable domain (remainder filled in from reference TRBV11-1 and TRBJ2-1): EAEVAQSPRYKITEKSQAVAFWCDPISGHATLYWYRQILGQGPELLVQFQDESVVDDSQLPKDRFSAERLKGVDSTLKIQPAELGDSAMYLCASSYSGASSYNEQFFGPGTRLTVL.

The chain is built from TRBV5-1 and TRBJ2-5; D may be TRBD1 (5 bases). Deletions cut 7 bases from V and 0 bases from J, with 7 bases between. Germline assignment: CDR1 SGHRS and CDR2 YFSETQ. The CDR3 contains 12 residues. CDR3 bases: TGCGCCAGCTCACAGGACCAAGAGACCCAGTACTTC. Its translation: CASSQDQETQYF.

For this clone: Other nucleotide sequences in the sample specify the same CDR3. V and J are TRBV2 and TRBJ1-1, with no clear D. CDR1 is SNHLY and CDR2 is FYNNEI in the germline V gene. The CDR3 consists of 13 residues. V lost 3 bases, J lost 1 base, and 6 bases lay in between. The CDR3 region has the DNA TGTGCCAGCAGTGAGTGGAGGAACACTGAAGCTTTCTTT. Residues: CASSEWRNTEAFF.

V and J are TRBV3-1 (or the pseudogene TRBV3-2) and TRBJ2-5; 8 bases align to TRBD2. The CDR3 has 14 residues. Trimming cost V 10 bases and J 5 bases; bases outside gene matches: 12. Per germline, CDR1 LGHDT and CDR2 YNNKEL (reference sequence). CDR3 protein: CATTPGGARETQYF. Written as DNA, the CDR3 is TGTGCCACCACTCCCGGGGGGGCGCGGGAGACCCAGTACTTC.

This CDR3 reads CASSLRQGAYEQFF. The CDR3 DNA reads TGTGCCAGCAGCTTAAGACAGGGGGCATATGAGCAGTTCTTC. This chain connects TRBV11-2 to TRBJ2-1; 10 bases line up with TRBD1. The germline V gene has CDR1 SGHAT and CDR2 FQNNGV. The CDR3 is made up of 14 amino acids. The trim removed 2 bases at V and 8 bases at J, leaving 3 bases unmatched.

This clone was seen only a few times. V gene TRBV12-5 combines with J gene TRBJ1-4; 9 positions agree with TRBD1. CDR1 is LGHNT and CDR2 is FRNRAP in the germline V gene. The junction had 5 bases not matched to a gene; V was cut back by 6 bases and J by 6 bases. The CDR3 runs to 14 residues. CDR3 nucleotide sequence: TGTGCTAGTGGCCTAGACAGGGGGGATGAAAAACTGTTTTTT. This gives the protein CASGLDRGDEKLFF.

The gene calls are TRBV24-1 and TRBJ1-1, with D uncertain. V lost 9 bases to trimming and J lost 1 base, with 11 bases between them. Germline V gene sequence: CDR1 KGHDR, CDR2 SFDVKD. The CDR3 is 13 residues long. The CDR3, as DNA: TGTGCCACCCCCGCAAGACAGAACACTGAAGCTTTCTTT. It yields the protein CATPARQNTEAFF.

CDR3 loop: CSVEVGLAGGTQYF. As DNA, the CDR3 is TGCAGCGTTGAAGTTGGACTAGCGGGGGGTACGCAGTATTTT. This chain joins TRBV29-1 and TRBJ2-3, with 14 bases fitting TRBD2. Germline trimming cut 1 base from V and 8 bases from J; bases unmatched to any gene: 2. Germline CDR1 is SQVTM and CDR2 is ANQGSEA. This CDR3 has 14 amino acids.

This chain joins TRBV5-1 and TRBJ2-5; D is undetermined. CDR3 length: 14 residues. Germline-derived CDR1 and CDR2 are SGHRS and YFSETQ. Trimming took 1 base from V and 2 from J, leaving 9 bases between them. CDR3 residues: CASSLWQLQETQYF. DNA of the CDR3: TGCGCCAGCAGCTTGTGGCAGTTACAAGAGACCCAGTACTTC.

The V gene is TRBV7-7, the J gene TRBJ2-5, with D possibly TRBD1 on 5 matching bases. The CDR3 extends over 15 amino acids. V shed 1 base and J shed 0 bases, with 9 bases lying between them. CDR1 SSHAT and CDR2 FNYEAQ come from the germline V gene (reference sequence). The chain's CDR3 is CASSLGQRYQETQYF. The CDR3 region has the DNA TGTGCCAGCAGCTTAGGACAGCGCTACCAAGAGACCCAGTACTTC.

J is TRBJ2-7 and V is TRBV27, with 7 bases matching TRBD1. The germline gives CDR1 MNHEY, CDR2 SMNVEV (reference sequence). This CDR3 comprises 16 residues. J gave up 5 bases and V 5 bases, and 15 bases lay outside the gene matches. The DNA of the CDR3 is TGTGCCAGCAGTCCCTATACAGCACCCCAGGGGGACGAGCAGTACTTC. The encoded protein is CASSPYTAPQGDEQYF.

The rearrangement uses TRBV7-9 and TRBJ2-1; no definite D call. The ends were cut back, 1 base at V and 0 bases at J, with 13 bases in the middle. Germline V gene sequence: CDR1 SEHNR, CDR2 FQNEAQ (reference sequence). This CDR3 is 17 amino acids long. Written as DNA, the CDR3 is TGTGCCAGCAGCTTAGTGGTGGTCGTCGGCTCCTACAATGAGCAGTTCTTC. Protein sequence: CASSLVVVVGSYNEQFF.

This chain uses TRBV19 with TRBJ1-4; maybe TRBD1 (5 bases). The CDR3 covers 13 residues. V lost 7 bases, J lost 5 bases, and 11 bases lay in between. Germline V gives CDR1 LNHDA, CDR2 SQIVND (reference sequence). The CDR3 sequence is CASTGPLNEKLFF. CDR3 sequence (DNA): TGTGCCAGTACAGGGCCCTTGAATGAAAAACTGTTTTTT. Drawing the rest from reference TRBV19 and TRBJ1-4, the complete variable domain is DGGITQSPKYLFRKEGQNVTLSCEQNLNHDAMYWYRQDPGQGLRLIYYSQIVNDFQKGDIAEGYSVSREKKESFPLTVTSAQKNPTAFYLCASTGPLNEKLFFGSGTQLSVL.

V and J are TRBV4-3 and TRBJ1-1; a possible D gene is TRBD1 (5 bases). V was cut by 0 bases and J by 4 bases, with 9 bases left in between. CDR3 size: 14 residues. The V gene's germline CDR1 is LGHNA and CDR2 YSLEER. CDR3 residues: CASSQDLGGTEAFF. CDR3 coding DNA: TGCGCCAGCAGCCAAGATTTGGGGGGCACTGAAGCTTTCTTT.

The chain is built from TRBV27 and TRBJ2-7, with TRBD2 as a possible D gene (7 bases). This CDR3 is built from 15 residues. Germline V gene lookup returns CDR1 MNHEY and CDR2 SMNVEV (reference sequence). The V gene lost 3 bases and the J gene lost 7 bases, with 19 bases spanning the gap. In DNA, the CDR3 is TGTGCCAGCAGTTTTGGGGGGGCCGCCTTAGGGGAGCAGTACTTC. Protein: CASSFGGAALGEQYF.

The CDR3: CASSVRDRLQETQYF. CDR3 coding DNA: TGTGCCAGCAGCGTACGGGACAGACTTCAAGAGACCCAGTACTTC. The chain links TRBV9 to TRBJ2-5; 7 bases are a match to TRBD1. Looked up from germline, CDR1 is SGDLS and CDR2 is YYNGEE. V lost 1 base to trimming and J lost 2 bases; unmatched junction nucleotides: 5. This CDR3 is built from 15 residues.

V gene TRBV2 combines with J gene TRBJ2-7, with a tentative D call TRBD1 (6 bases). Trimming shortened V by 10 bases and J by 7 bases, and 20 bases separated the two germline ends. The CDR3 is 13 residues long. Germline loops: CDR1 SNHLY, CDR2 FYNNEI. The CDR3 region has the DNA TGTGCCACCCACGGGACACTCTCAGCAGAGCAGTACTTC. Translated: CATHGTLSAEQYF.

The chain combines TRBV4-1 with TRBJ1-1, with 10 bases that match TRBD1. The CDR3 runs 16 residues. V shed 2 bases and J 1 base; nucleotides not matched to a gene: 4. Germline assignment: CDR1 MGHRA and CDR2 YSYEKL. The CDR3 bases are TGCGCCAGCAGCCAACCGAGGACAGGGGGGAACACTGAAGCTTTCTTT. It is translated as CASSQPRTGGNTEAFF.

This rearrangement joins TRBV9 to TRBJ1-3; the match to TRBD1 covers 10 bases. The CDR3 spans 17 residues. Germline V gives CDR1 SGDLS, CDR2 YYNGEE. Unmatched junction bases numbered 3, after V lost 0 bases and J lost 0 bases. CDR3 nucleotide sequence: TGTGCCAGCAGCGTAGAGGGACAGGGGAGCTCTGGAAACACCATATATTTT. As protein: CASSVEGQGSSGNTIYF.

The J gene is TRBJ2-1, the V gene TRBV9, with 11 nucleotides matching TRBD2. Germline trimming cut 1 base from V and 0 bases from J; bases unmatched to any gene: 3. The germline gives CDR1 SGDLS, CDR2 YYNGEE. The CDR3 spans 17 residues. The CDR3 spells CASSVYSGGASYNEQFF. DNA of the CDR3: TGTGCCAGCAGCGTATATAGCGGGGGGGCCTCCTACAATGAGCAGTTCTTC.

The rearrangement joins TRBV24-1 to TRBJ2-2; D is possibly TRBD2 (6 bases). The V gene's germline CDR1 is KGHDR and CDR2 SFDVKD. CDR3 length: 13 residues. The V and J ends lost 5 bases and 7 bases respectively, with 10 bases between them. CDR3 sequence: CATSGGVYGELFF. The CDR3 DNA is TGTGCCACCAGTGGCGGGGTCTACGGGGAGCTGTTTTTT.

The chain's CDR3 is CASSLEVARVRETQYF. In nucleotides, the CDR3 is TGTGCCAGCAGCTTAGAAGTAGCGAGAGTTAGGGAGACCCAGTACTTC. The chain couples TRBV7-2 to TRBJ2-5, with D perhaps matching TRBD2 (5 bases). The CDR3 is made up of 16 amino acids. Germline lookup yields CDR1 SGHTA and CDR2 FQGNSA. The V gene lost 1 base and the J gene lost 5 bases, with 17 bases spanning the gap. Full variable domain (rest looked up from reference TRBV7-2 and TRBJ2-5): GAGVSQSPSNKVTEKGKDVELRCDPISGHTALYWYRQSLGQGLEFLIYFQGNSAPDKSGLPSDRFSAERTGGSVSTLTIQRTQQEDSAVYLCASSLEVARVRETQYFGPGTRLLVL.

The chain joins TRBV5-6 to TRBJ2-5; tentative D call: TRBD2 (5 bases). The CDR3 covers 15 residues. V lost 2 bases and J lost 1, with 12 bases in between. The germline CDR1 and CDR2 sequences are SGHDT and YYEEEE. The DNA for the CDR3 is TGTGCCAGCAGCTTTTTGTGGCGGGCCCAAGAGACCCAGTACTTC. Its protein product is CASSFLWRAQETQYF.

The rearrangement uses TRBV4-1 and TRBJ2-1, with TRBD2 matching over 7 bases. With 0 bases clipped from V and 6 bases from J, the junction kept 11 bases outside the gene matches. Germline V gene data show CDR1 as MGHRA and CDR2 as YSYEKL. CDR3 size: 17 residues. CDR3 loop: CASSQDPGQRGGNEQFF. The DNA of the CDR3 is TGCGCCAGCAGCCAAGATCCAGGCCAGCGGGGAGGCAATGAGCAGTTCTTC.

The genes are TRBV6-1 and TRBJ2-2, with D unresolved. Germline V gene lookup returns CDR1 MNHNS and CDR2 SASEGT. The V end lost 1 base, the J end lost 3 bases, and 9 bases lay between the germline ends. The CDR3 contains 15 residues. The CDR3 reads CASSEGSYHTGELFF. CDR3 DNA sequence: TGTGCCAGCAGTGAAGGCAGTTACCACACCGGGGAGCTGTTTTTT.

The chain links TRBV6-5 to TRBJ1-1; possible D gene TRBD1, 6 bases. There are 15 residues in the CDR3. The germline gives CDR1 MNHEY, CDR2 SVGAGI. The germline V and J ends were trimmed by 0 bases and 5 bases, with 13 bases remaining between them. CDR3 sequence: CASSYSSQGLTEAFF. The CDR3 DNA is TGTGCCAGCAGTTACTCGAGTCAGGGGTTGACTGAAGCTTTCTTT.

The chain has TRBV4-3 and TRBJ2-7, with TRBD2 matching 10 bases. V dropped 1 base and J dropped 6; count of bases not matched to a gene: 12. The CDR3 totals 17 residues. Germline V gene data show CDR1 as LGHNA and CDR2 as YSLEER. CDR3 nucleotides: TGCGCCAGCAGCCAAGTCTTGAGCGGGGGGGCAAGGGGCGAGCAGTACTTC. It yields the protein CASSQVLSGGARGEQYF.

The rearrangement uses TRBV4-1 and TRBJ2-7; D is possibly TRBD1 (6 bases). Between the trimmed V and J ends, which lost 1 base and 2 bases, there was a span of 9 bases. The CDR3 has 14 residues. CDR1 MGHRA and CDR2 YSYEKL come from the germline V gene. The CDR3 DNA sequence: TGCGCCAGCAGCCAAGGACAGGCGGCCTACGAGCAGTACTTC. Protein product: CASSQGQAAYEQYF.

This clone came up once. The gene calls are TRBV6-6 and TRBJ1-3; weak D call: TRBD1 (6 bases). The CDR3 runs 15 residues. CDR1 and CDR2 (germline): MNHNY, SVGAGI (reference sequence). V was cut by 6 bases and J by 2 bases, with 14 bases left in between. DNA for the CDR3: TGTGCCAGCAGCTGGAGGACAGACACTGGAAACACCATATATTTT. Translating gives CASSWRTDTGNTIYF.

The chain recombines TRBV7-3 with TRBJ2-1; 7 positions match TRBD2. Germline V CDR1 and CDR2: SGHTA, FQGTGA. This CDR3 has 13 amino acids. The V and J ends lost 5 bases and 8 bases, in that order; junction bases with no gene match: 6. CDR3 sequence (DNA): TGTGCCAGCAGCCCTGGACTAGGTCATGAGCAGTTCTTC. It codes for CASSPGLGHEQFF.

This clone is a singleton in its sample. V usage is TRBV6-5 and J usage is TRBJ1-2, with 7 bases matching TRBD1. V dropped 5 bases and J dropped 2; count of bases not matched to a gene: 2. The CDR3 contains 13 residues. From germline, CDR1 is MNHEY and CDR2 SVGAGI. The chain's CDR3 is CASSRQGNYGYTF. CDR3 coding DNA: TGTGCCAGCAGTCGACAGGGAAACTATGGCTACACCTTC.